Shown below are 24 T cell receptor beta chains from a single sample sequenced in a study of blood T cell repertoires in COVID-19. TCRdb's copy holds only in-frame clones and misses some; the assay was immunoSEQ multiplex PCR. The sample has 130,000 or so clones; about 80% are singletons. The sample taken for sequencing was peripheral blood. These receptors all come from an elderly woman with acute or convalescent COVID-19.

This clone was observed a few times. The rearrangement joins TRBV7-2 to TRBJ1-2; D ambiguous. Germline V lookup: CDR1 SGHTA, CDR2 FQGNSA. This CDR3 contains 12 residues. Trimming cost V 1 base and J 5 bases, with 5 bases left between them. This CDR3 reads CASSLGPYGYTF. In nucleotides, the CDR3 is TGTGCCAGCAGCTTAGGGCCATATGGCTACACCTTC.

The chain joins TRBV7-8 to TRBJ2-2, with 7 positions matching TRBD2. This CDR3 comprises 17 residues. The V gene end was trimmed by 5 bases and the J gene end by 7 bases; junction bases not matched to a gene: 16. Germline CDR1 reads SGHVS; CDR2 reads FQNEAQ. The CDR3 sequence is CASSTGRTPTRGGELFF. CDR3 nucleotides: TGTGCCAGCAGCACCGGGAGGACGCCCACGCGAGGCGGGGAGCTGTTTTTT. The variable domain in full, with the rest retrieved from reference TRBV7-8 and TRBJ2-2, is GAGVSQSPRYKVAKRGQDVALRCDPISGHVSLFWYQQALGQGPEFLTYFQNEAQLDKSGLPSDRFFAERPEGSVSTLKIQRTQQEDSAVYLCASSTGRTPTRGGELFFGEGSRLTVL.

The chain links TRBV3-1 (or the pseudogene TRBV3-2) to TRBJ1-1; perhaps TRBD1 as D (5 bases). This CDR3 contains 13 residues. Per the germline V gene, CDR1 is LGHDT and CDR2 is YNNKEL (reference sequence). V lost 6 bases to trimming and J lost 1 base, with 9 bases between them. The CDR3 DNA sequence: TGTGCCAGCAGTAATACAGGGAACACTGAAGCTTTCTTT. Translated: CASSNTGNTEAFF.

This clone has just a few counts. The DNA for the CDR3 is TGTGCCAGCTCCCGAGGGACACTTAGCACAGATACGCAGTATTTT. Translating gives CASSRGTLSTDTQYF. The chain links TRBV18 to TRBJ2-3; tentative D call: TRBD1 (6 bases). The V end was cut by 6 bases, the J end by 0 bases, with 13 bases between. The CDR3 has 15 residues. Germline V gene lookup returns CDR1 KGHSH and CDR2 LQKENI.

V is TRBV11-3 and J is TRBJ2-1, with TRBD2 as a possible D gene (6 bases). The CDR3 is made up of 16 amino acids. In germline, CDR1 is SGHNT, CDR2 YENEEA. Deletions cut 3 bases from V and 4 bases from J, with 16 bases between. The CDR3: CASSLKYTGLYNEQFF. CDR3 bases: TGTGCCAGCAGCTTGAAGTATACAGGACTATACAATGAGCAGTTCTTC.

J is TRBJ2-7 and V is TRBV3-1 (or the pseudogene TRBV3-2); 12 bases agree with TRBD2. Germline loops: CDR1 LGHDT, CDR2 YNNKEL (reference sequence). CDR3 length equals 17 residues. V was pared by 4 bases and J by 2 bases, with 9 bases of the junction left unmatched. The CDR3 DNA reads TGTGCCAGCAGCCTCCGAACCCTAGCGGGGGGGGCCTACGAGCAGTACTTC. Its translation: CASSLRTLAGGAYEQYF.

The chain carries TRBV7-9 and TRBJ1-2; 11 nucleotides align to TRBD1. The CDR3 runs 16 residues. Germline V CDR1 and CDR2: SEHNR, FQNEAQ (reference sequence). With 3 bases clipped from V and 5 bases from J, the junction kept 8 bases outside the gene matches. CDR3 sequence reads: CASSFTGTGGGYGYTF. CDR3 nucleotides: TGTGCCAGCAGCTTCACCGGGACAGGGGGAGGGTATGGCTACACCTTC.

This chain uses TRBV10-3 with TRBJ1-1; TRBD1 agrees at 7 bases. The trim removed 5 bases at V and 5 bases at J, leaving 11 bases unmatched. CDR1 and CDR2 from the germline V gene are ENHRY and SYGVKD. The CDR3 sequence is 15 residues long. The CDR3 nucleotides are TGTGCCATCAGTACAGGGGAACCAGGGGAAACTGAAGCTTTCTTT. Amino acids: CAISTGEPGETEAFF.

The chain is built from TRBV6-5 and TRBJ1-2; no clear D gene. The CDR3 runs 14 residues. Germline CDR1 MNHEY, CDR2 SVGAGI. Trimming left V 5 bases short and J 3 bases short, with 13 bases between. The DNA of the CDR3 is TGTGCCAGCAGTCCCCTTAGTTCGGACTATGGCTACACCTTC. It specifies CASSPLSSDYGYTF.

The CDR3 here is CASSLGNGELFF. CDR3 nucleotide sequence: TGCGCCAGCAGCCTCGGGAACGGGGAGCTGTTTTTT. The V gene is TRBV4-3, the J gene TRBJ2-2; maybe TRBD2 (5 bases). Germline CDR1 LGHNA, CDR2 YSLEER. The CDR3 extends over 12 amino acids. V was pared by 4 bases and J by 7 bases, with 7 bases between.

The sample holds one count of this clone. The gene calls are TRBV11-3 and TRBJ2-6; D not certain. The V end lost 4 bases, the J end lost 4 bases, and 5 bases lay between the germline ends. CDR1 and CDR2 (germline): SGHNT, YENEEA. CDR3 length: 13 residues. Here the CDR3 DNA reads TGTGCCAGCAGCTCGACAGGGGCCAACGTCCTGACTTTC. Translation gives CASSSTGANVLTF. Looking up the rest from reference TRBV11-3 and TRBJ2-6 gives the full variable domain: EAGVVQSPRYKIIEKKQPVAFWCNPISGHNTLYWYLQNLGQGPELLIRYENEEAVDDSQLPKDRFSAERLKGVDSTLKIQPAELGDSAVYLCASSSTGANVLTFGAGSRLTVL.

This chain uses TRBV5-1 with TRBJ2-2; 7 bases match TRBD1. Germline CDR1 is SGHRS and CDR2 is YFSETQ. CDR3 length: 15 amino acids. Losses at the gene ends were 3 bases for V and 9 bases for J; bases not matched to a gene: 11. The CDR3 region has the DNA TGCGCCAGCAGCTCTGGACAGGTTGTCGCCCGGGAGCTGTTTTTT. Amino acids: CASSSGQVVARELFF.

The chain joins TRBV7-9 to TRBJ2-3; 13 bases agree with TRBD2. Unmatched junction bases numbered 7, after V lost 5 bases and J lost 5 bases. The CDR3 sequence is 16 residues long. CDR1 is SEHNR and CDR2 is FQNEAQ in the germline V gene (reference sequence). The CDR3 sequence is CASSPALAGGRDTQYF. The DNA for the CDR3 is TGTGCCAGCAGCCCCGCACTAGCGGGGGGGCGAGATACGCAGTATTTT. The full variable domain, with the rest looked up from reference TRBV7-9 and TRBJ2-3, is DTGVSQNPRHKITKRGQNVTFRCDPISEHNRLYWYRQTLGQGPEFLTYFQNEAQLEKSRLLSDRFSAERPKGSFSTLEIQRTEQGDSAMYLCASSPALAGGRDTQYFGPGTRLTVL.

The chain employs TRBV27 and TRBJ1-1, with 7 bases fitting TRBD1. The germline V gene has CDR1 MNHEY and CDR2 SMNVEV (reference sequence). The CDR3 runs 15 residues. With 4 bases clipped from V and 2 bases from J, the junction kept 7 bases outside the gene matches. The CDR3 sequence: CASSSQGQPNTEAFF. In DNA form, the CDR3 reads TGTGCCAGCAGTTCCCAGGGACAGCCTAACACTGAAGCTTTCTTT.

On this clone: Distinct nucleotide sequences in the sample also encode this CDR3. The chain uses TRBV19 and TRBJ1-1; no definite D call. V gave up 3 bases and J gave up 5 bases, with 10 bases separating them. Per the germline V gene, CDR1 is LNHDA and CDR2 is SQIVND (reference sequence). The CDR3 spans 13 residues. The CDR3 loop reads CASSILAGTEAFF. In DNA form, the CDR3 reads TGTGCCAGTAGTATTCTTGCGGGGACTGAAGCTTTCTTT.

The chain has TRBV5-1 and TRBJ1-2, with a tentative D call TRBD1 (6 bases). V was trimmed by 4 bases and J by 5 bases, leaving 15 bases between them. CDR1 and CDR2 from the germline V gene are SGHRS and YFSETQ. CDR3 length equals 14 residues. CDR3 nucleotides: TGCGCCAGCAGCCTGGGACATCCTTCATATGGCTACACCTTC. It encodes CASSLGHPSYGYTF.

Turning to this clone: This sample also contains other DNA sequences that code for the same CDR3. The chain joins TRBV3-1 (or the pseudogene TRBV3-2) to TRBJ1-2, with a tentative D call TRBD1 (5 bases). With 2 bases removed from V and 2 bases from J, the gap between germline ends came to 6 bases. CDR1 is LGHDT, CDR2 YNNKEL, per germline (reference sequence). The CDR3 consists of 13 residues. CDR3 protein: CASSQQGNYGYTF. The CDR3 DNA reads TGTGCCAGCAGCCAACAGGGAAACTATGGCTACACCTTC.

V usage is TRBV19 and J usage is TRBJ2-1, with D perhaps matching TRBD1 (5 bases). CDR1 is LNHDA, CDR2 SQIVND, per germline (reference sequence). V lost 3 bases to trimming and J lost 7 bases, with 10 bases between them. The CDR3 spans 13 residues. The CDR3 loop is CASSIQGGNEQFF. CDR3 coding DNA: TGTGCCAGTAGTATTCAGGGCGGAAATGAGCAGTTCTTC.

The rearrangement uses TRBV30 and TRBJ1-4; the match to TRBD1 covers 10 bases. The V gene end was trimmed by 6 bases and the J gene end by 5 bases; junction bases not matched to a gene: 3. The CDR3 runs to 13 residues. Germline V CDR1 and CDR2: GTSNPN, SVGIG (reference sequence). The CDR3 loop is CACGTGENEKLFF. The CDR3 bases are TGTGCCTGTGGGACAGGGGAAAATGAAAAACTGTTTTTT.

This rearrangement joins TRBV6-5 to TRBJ1-1, with D tentatively TRBD1 (5 bases). The CDR3 has 14 amino acids. From germline, CDR1 is MNHEY and CDR2 SVGAGI. V was shortened by 0 bases and J by 4 bases, with 9 bases between the two germline ends. DNA for the CDR3: TGTGCCAGCAGTTACTCCGGGGGTGGCACTGAAGCTTTCTTT. It codes for CASSYSGGGTEAFF.

The gene calls are TRBV7-9 and TRBJ2-7, with 9 bases fitting TRBD1. The ends lost 4 bases at V and 2 bases at J; junction bases unmatched: 0. This CDR3 contains 13 residues. Germline lookup yields CDR1 SEHNR and CDR2 FQNEAQ (reference sequence). The DNA of the CDR3 is TGTGCCAGCAGCTGGACAGGGGCCTACGAGCAGTACTTC. It codes for CASSWTGAYEQYF.

The genes are TRBV4-1 and TRBJ1-5, with D perhaps matching TRBD1 (5 bases). This CDR3 contains 15 residues. Per the germline V gene, CDR1 is MGHRA and CDR2 is YSYEKL. V gave up 3 bases and J gave up 0 bases, with 9 bases separating them. CDR3 sequence reads: CASSQGGYSNQPQHF. The CDR3 DNA is TGCGCCAGCAGCCAGGGGGGGTATAGCAATCAGCCCCAGCATTTT.

As DNA, the CDR3 is TGTGCCAGCAGCCGGGACAGGGCGTCCTACGAGCAGTACTTC. It codes for CASSRDRASYEQYF. J is TRBJ2-7 and V is TRBV5-4, with 9 bases that match TRBD1. After removal of 4 bases from V and 1 base from J, the junction contained 3 bases not matched to a gene. The CDR3 runs to 14 residues. Germline assignment: CDR1 SGHNT and CDR2 YYREEE (reference sequence).

The chain employs TRBV18 and TRBJ2-7, with 7 bases matching TRBD1. The CDR3 has 15 amino acids. Germline V gene data show CDR1 as KGHSH and CDR2 as LQKENI. Losses at the gene ends were 5 bases for V and 0 bases for J; bases not matched to a gene: 7. CDR3 residues: CASSTTGAGSYEQYF. CDR3 bases: TGTGCCAGCTCAACTACAGGGGCGGGCTCCTACGAGCAGTACTTC.